These 27 T cell receptor beta chains came from one sample sequenced in a study of human T cells and chemical hapten exposure. As for time point: patch test 1, 2 weeks after DPC sensitization. Described treatment: therapeutic diphenylcyclopropenone sensitization with weekly scalp DPC. Each CDR3 protein gets one entry after TCRdb re-called the RACE reads with MiXCR. The sample contains fewer than 130,000 distinct CDR3 sequences, roughly 11% of which appear only once. The sequenced sample was whole blood, obtained in connection with sensitization to the hapten diphenylcyclopropenone (DPC). These TCRs come from a woman between 40 and 50 years old with alopecia areata. Some clones in this sample may be carry-over from other donors' samples.

The rearrangement links TRBV9 to TRBJ1-4; 7 bases map to TRBD1. Germline values: CDR1 SGDLS, CDR2 YYNGEE. Trimming at V came to 2 bases and at J to 0 bases, leaving 1 base not matched to a gene. The CDR3 length is 15 residues. The CDR3 sequence is CASSVGTATNEKLFF. Written as DNA, the CDR3 is TGTGCCAGCAGCGTTGGGACAGCAACTAATGAAAAACTGTTTTTT.

The rearrangement uses TRBV9 and TRBJ2-1, with 10 bases lining up with TRBD2. This CDR3 is built from 15 residues. Trimming took 0 bases from V and 6 from J; bases not matched to a gene: 3. Germline V gene lookup returns CDR1 SGDLS and CDR2 YYNGEE. CDR3 in DNA: TGTGCCAGCAGCGTAGTGGGACTAGCGTCCAATGAGCAGTTCTTC. It codes for CASSVVGLASNEQFF. Full variable domain (outside the CDR3, taken from reference TRBV9 and TRBJ2-1): DSGVTQTPKHLITATGQRVTLRCSPRSGDLSVYWYQQSLDQGLQFLIQYYNGEERAKGNILERFSAQQFPDLHSELNLSSLELGDSALYFCASSVVGLASNEQFFGPGTRLTVL.

This clonotype has ten or more counts. CDR3 residues: CASSDWTGELFF. The CDR3 nucleotides read TGTGCCAGCTCCGATTGGACCGGGGAGCTGTTTTTT. The V gene is TRBV12-3 or TRBV12-4, the J gene TRBJ2-2, with no clear D. This CDR3 is built from 12 residues. Trimming removed 8 bases from V and 5 bases from J, with 9 bases in between.

V usage is TRBV7-9 and J usage is TRBJ1-1; no clear D gene. With 1 base removed from V and 8 bases from J, the gap between germline ends came to 8 bases. Germline lookup yields CDR1 SEHNR and CDR2 FQNEAQ (reference sequence). The CDR3 runs to 12 residues. The chain's CDR3 is CASSLGPMEAFF. The DNA for the CDR3 is TGTGCCAGCAGCTTAGGACCGATGGAAGCTTTCTTT.

This clonotype was detected ten times or more. The chain links TRBV10-3 to TRBJ2-2, with D possibly being TRBD1 (6 bases). CDR3 size: 15 residues. Germline V gene data show CDR1 as ENHRY and CDR2 as SYGVKD. Trimming removed 7 bases from V and 4 bases from J, with 16 bases in between. This CDR3 is CAINPGVRGTGELFF. The CDR3, as DNA: TGTGCCATCAACCCAGGGGTTCGTGGCACCGGGGAGCTGTTTTTT.

This clonotype was seen at least ten times. The J gene is TRBJ2-3, the V gene TRBV2, with 14 positions matching TRBD2. Germline trimming cut 6 bases from V and 2 bases from J; bases unmatched to any gene: 7. The length of the CDR3 is 17 residues. Germline CDR1 SNHLY, CDR2 FYNNEI. This CDR3 reads CASRLGLAGGTTDTQYF. The CDR3 region has the DNA TGTGCCAGCAGACTCGGACTAGCGGGGGGTACCACAGATACGCAGTATTTT.

This clonotype was seen more than once but under ten times. The rearrangement uses TRBV5-4 and TRBJ2-7; 10 bases are shared with TRBD2. The CDR3 extends over 16 amino acids. Germline V gives CDR1 SGHNT, CDR2 YYREEE (reference sequence). The V gene end was trimmed by 3 bases and the J gene end by 2 bases; junction bases not matched to a gene: 8. CDR3 residues: CASSSRTSGDTYEQYF. The CDR3 coding sequence is TGTGCCAGCAGCTCCAGGACTAGCGGAGATACCTACGAGCAGTACTTC. The complete variable domain, with remaining parts taken from reference TRBV5-4 and TRBJ2-7, reads ETGVTQSPTHLIKTRGQQVTLRCSSQSGHNTVSWYQQALGQGPQFIFQYYREEENGRGNFPPRFSGLQFPNYSSELNVNALELDDSALYLCASSSRTSGDTYEQYFGPGTRLTVT.

This clonotype came up many times. The J gene is TRBJ2-4, the V gene TRBV12-3 or TRBV12-4; tentatively, D is TRBD1 or TRBD2 (6 bases each). The CDR3 runs 16 residues. Trimming stripped 6 bases from V and 1 base from J, with 16 bases between. The CDR3 DNA follows: TGTGCCAGCAGCAGCCCCGGGGGCCGGGCCAAAAACATTCAGTACTTC. Its protein product is CASSSPGGRAKNIQYF.

This clonotype came up many times. J is TRBJ2-3 and V is TRBV29-1, with D unresolved. CDR1 is SQVTM and CDR2 is ANQGSEA in the germline V gene. Trimming stripped 4 bases from V and 2 bases from J, with 10 bases between. The CDR3 has 13 residues. The CDR3 sequence: CSVGASPTDTQYF. The CDR3 DNA reads TGCAGCGTTGGGGCTAGTCCCACAGATACGCAGTATTTT.

This clonotype came up a few times. The rearrangement joins TRBV7-2 to TRBJ1-3; TRBD1 matches 7 bases. The CDR3 loop spans 16 amino acids. The J segment lost 0 bases and the V segment lost 4 bases, leaving 6 bases of the junction unmatched. Germline assignment: CDR1 SGHTA and CDR2 FQGNSA. CDR3 DNA: TGTGCCAGCAGCTCAGGGGGGAGCTACTCTGGAAACACCATATATTTT. Translated, it gives CASSSGGSYSGNTIYF. Full variable domain (missing parts from reference TRBV7-2 and TRBJ1-3): GAGVSQSPSNKVTEKGKDVELRCDPISGHTALYWYRQSLGQGLEFLIYFQGNSAPDKSGLPSDRFSAERTGGSVSTLTIQRTQQEDSAVYLCASSSGGSYSGNTIYFGEGSWLTVV.

This chain connects TRBV3-1 to TRBJ1-2; 7 positions match TRBD1. The germline gives CDR1 LGHDT, CDR2 YNNKEL (reference sequence). The CDR3 contains 13 residues. V was pared by 4 bases and J by 12 bases, with 11 bases of the junction left unmatched. The CDR3, as DNA: TGTGCCAGCAGCCGTGGGACAGAGGCCCCGGACACCTTC. It encodes CASSRGTEAPDTF.

This clonotype was recorded many times. V and J are TRBV7-6 and TRBJ2-7; D remains unclear. Germline V gene lookup returns CDR1 SGHVS and CDR2 FNYEAQ. The CDR3 runs 15 residues. The V end lost 6 bases, the J end lost 0 bases, and 15 bases lay between the germline ends. The CDR3 sequence is CASSSLPASSYEQYF. The CDR3 bases are TGTGCCAGCAGTTCCCTGCCGGCGAGCTCCTACGAGCAGTACTTC. Variable domain in full (rest from reference TRBV7-6 and TRBJ2-7): GAGVSQSPRYKVTKRGQDVALRCDPISGHVSLYWYRQALGQGPEFLTYFNYEAQQDKSGLPNDRFSAERPEGSISTLTIQRTEQRDSAMYRCASSSLPASSYEQYFGPGTRLTVT.

The V gene is TRBV7-9, the J gene TRBJ2-1, with a weak D call TRBD2 (6 bases). The CDR3 has 12 amino acids. Germline assignment: CDR1 SEHNR and CDR2 FQNEAQ (reference sequence). V lost 5 bases and J lost 9, with 11 bases in between. CDR3 protein: CASSLGDSEQFF. For the CDR3, the DNA is TGTGCCAGCAGCCTAGGGGACTCTGAGCAGTTCTTC.

CDR3 sequence reads: CASSSPGQGFIDTQYF. Written as DNA, the CDR3 is TGTGCCAGTAGTAGCCCGGGACAGGGGTTCATAGATACGCAGTATTTT. The chain has TRBV19 and TRBJ2-3; 10 bases line up with TRBD1. CDR1 and CDR2 from the germline V gene are LNHDA and SQIVND (reference sequence). The V and J ends lost 4 bases and 5 bases, in that order; junction bases with no gene match: 9. CDR3 length: 16 amino acids.

This clonotype has a handful of counts. The chain couples TRBV25-1 to TRBJ1-1; D is unclear. The CDR3 runs to 12 residues. Germline V gene sequence: CDR1 MGHDK, CDR2 SYGVNS. V was clipped by 4 bases and J by 5 bases, with 8 bases between them. The CDR3 bases are TGTGCCAGCAGTGCCACGTGGACTGAAGCTTTCTTT. It specifies CASSATWTEAFF.

Worth noting for this clonotype: An end of the junction does not agree with germline; a read error may underlie this. The V call is TRBV3-1, the J call TRBJ2-1; 9 bases fit TRBD1. This CDR3 has 19 amino acids. Germline V gene lookup returns CDR1 LGHDT and CDR2 YNNKEL (reference sequence). Here the CDR3 DNA reads TGTGCCAGCAGCCAAGATTTACACAGGGGGCCGTCTGGATACAATGTGCAGTTCTTC. As protein: CASSQDLHRGPSGYNVQFF.

The sample holds a few counts of this clonotype. This sequence joins TRBV28 and TRBJ2-1; TRBD2 agrees at 14 bases. CDR1 MDHEN and CDR2 SYDVKM come from the germline V gene. The CDR3 totals 18 residues. V dropped 4 bases and J dropped 5; count of bases not matched to a gene: 10. In nucleotides, the CDR3 is TGTGCCAGCAGTTCCCTCCTTTTGGGACTAGCGGGGGACAATGAGCAGTTCTTC. Amino acid sequence: CASSSLLLGLAGDNEQFF.

This clonotype showed up just a few times. The V gene is TRBV13, the J gene TRBJ2-3, with D maybe TRBD1 (6 bases). The germline V and J ends were trimmed by 5 bases and 3 bases, with 12 bases remaining between them. Germline values: CDR1 PRHDT, CDR2 FYEKMQ (reference sequence). This CDR3 comprises 14 residues. The CDR3 protein is CASSTGTQTDTQYF. The CDR3 DNA reads TGTGCCAGCAGCACCGGGACACAAACAGATACGCAGTATTTT.

This clonotype was seen more than once but under ten times. V usage is TRBV2 and J usage is TRBJ2-5; D possibly corresponds to TRBD2 (5 bases). V dropped 6 bases and J dropped 4 bases, with 15 bases sitting between them. The germline CDR1 and CDR2 sequences are SNHLY and FYNNEI. CDR3 length: 14 amino acids. The CDR3, as DNA: TGTGCCAGCAGAACCGGGCAAGAGGGAGAGACCCAGTACTTC. Amino acid sequence: CASRTGQEGETQYF.

The sample holds a few counts of this clonotype. This chain joins TRBV20-1 and TRBJ2-7, with 7 bases lining up with TRBD2. Germline values: CDR1 DFQATT, CDR2 SNEGSKA (reference sequence). The CDR3 contains 13 residues. With V trimmed by 2 bases and J by 5 bases, 6 bases remained unmatched. The CDR3: CSARSSGVHEQYF. CDR3 DNA sequence: TGCAGTGCTAGATCCAGCGGGGTCCACGAGCAGTACTTC.

This clonotype appeared many times. The gene calls are TRBV27 and TRBJ1-4; a possible D gene is TRBD1 (5 bases). The germline V gene encodes CDR1 MNHEY and CDR2 SMNVEV (reference sequence). V shed 2 bases and J shed 10 bases, with 17 bases lying between them. The CDR3 is 15 amino acids. The CDR3 bases are TGTGCCAGCAGTTTACCCGGGACGGAGTCATCAAAACTGTTTTTT. Translated: CASSLPGTESSKLFF.

This clonotype was seen a handful of times. This chain joins TRBV29-1 and TRBJ2-5; D is ambiguous. In germline, CDR1 is SQVTM, CDR2 ANQGSEA. The CDR3 spans 15 residues. The V end was cut by 3 bases, the J end by 2 bases, with 16 bases between. CDR3 nucleotide sequence: TGCAGCGTTGATCTTTCTGGCGGAGCACAAGAGACCCAGTACTTC. Its translation is CSVDLSGGAQETQYF.

There are a few counts of this clonotype. The chain has TRBV12-5 and TRBJ2-7; 8 bases are shared with TRBD1. The CDR3 is made up of 17 amino acids. Germline values: CDR1 LGHNT, CDR2 FRNRAP. V lost 0 bases and J lost 2; bases outside the gene matches: 9. Written as DNA, the CDR3 is TGTGCTAGTGGTTTGGTGGACTGGCGGGGACAGGCCTACGAGCAGTACTTC. This encodes CASGLVDWRGQAYEQYF.

This clonotype came up a few times. The V call is TRBV27, the J call TRBJ1-1; D gene unclear. Germline V CDR1 and CDR2: MNHEY, SMNVEV (reference sequence). Trimming took off 3 bases at V and 0 bases at J, with 11 bases between the two ends. The CDR3 is 15 residues long. CDR3 sequence (DNA): TGTGCCAGCAGTTTTAGTGAGGATTTGAACACTGAAGCTTTCTTT. It is translated as CASSFSEDLNTEAFF.

V is TRBV6-2 or TRBV6-3 and J is TRBJ1-5, with a tentative D call TRBD1 (6 bases). The ends were cut back, 7 bases at V and 4 bases at J, with 23 bases in the middle. CDR3 length: 17 residues. Looked up from germline, CDR1 is MNHEY and CDR2 is SVGEGT. As DNA, the CDR3 is TGTGCCAGCACTAAAGATAAAACCGGACAGATAAATCAGCCCCAGCATTTT. This sequence encodes CASTKDKTGQINQPQHF.

This clonotype has just a few counts. This chain joins TRBV29-1 and TRBJ1-1, with unresolved D. Germline V gene lookup returns CDR1 SQVTM and CDR2 ANQGSEA. This CDR3 has 14 amino acids. The germline V and J ends were trimmed by 7 bases and 2 bases, with 17 bases remaining between them. As DNA, the CDR3 is TGCAGCGGGAGGAGGTGGCCCTCTAACACTGAAGCTTTCTTT. This sequence encodes CSGRRWPSNTEAFF. Complete variable domain (other parts from reference TRBV29-1 and TRBJ1-1): SAVISQKPSRDICQRGTSLTIQCQVDSQVTMMFWYRQQPGQSLTLIATANQGSEATYESGFVIDKFPISRPNLTFSTLTVSNMSPEDSSIYLCSGRRWPSNTEAFFGQGTRLTVV.

This clonotype was recorded many times. The genes are TRBV24-1 and TRBJ2-5; possibly TRBD1 or TRBD2 for D (5 bases each). V lost 4 bases and J 5 bases, leaving 16 bases between the germline ends. Germline CDR1 is KGHDR and CDR2 is SFDVKD. This CDR3 spans 15 amino acids. The CDR3 DNA reads as TGTGCCACCAGTGACCCGAGAGGGGCCGGCGAGACCCAGTACTTC. Translation: CATSDPRGAGETQYF.